What follows describes a single TCR beta chain. This entry belongs to a study of blood T cell repertoires in COVID-19. Measured with immunoSEQ multiplex PCR; TCRdb has only the in-frame clones, and not every one. Of 180,000 or so clones detected, approximately 83% appear once; the ten largest clones hold 10% to 15%. Researchers sorted participants into cohorts using their self-reported clinical history. Before being deemed recovered, Cohort 3 donors had two negative PCRs, clearance, or symptom resolution. The CDR3 length is 15 residues. The germline V gene encodes CDR1 MNHEY and CDR2 SVGAGI. The J segment lost 6 bases and the V segment lost 4 bases, leaving 7 bases of the junction unmatched.

The origin of this receptor is a woman aged 55-75 years who had recovered from COVID-19. The chain links TRBV6-5 to TRBJ2-2; TRBD1 matches 8 bases. Sequenced sample: PBMCs or T cells enriched from blood (not recorded which). The CDR3 spells CASSSTRGPPGELFF. In DNA form, the CDR3 reads TGTGCCAGCAGTTCGACCAGGGGGCCCCCCGGGGAGCTGTTTTTT.